This is a list of T cell receptor beta chains from one sample in a study of shared clonotypes between healthy human individuals. Profiled with immunoSEQ multiplex PCR; TCRdb holds only in-frame clones, not every one. The repertoire holds 950,000 to 1,100,000 clones, with under 80% as singletons. Sequenced: memory CD4+ T cells sorted from blood. These receptors originate from a man younger than 35 in good health. CDR3s include the opening cysteine and the closing phenylalanine or tryptophan. The order of the fields is V gene, D gene, clone size, J gene, CDR3 protein, CDR3 DNA. A D gene is named only where the DNA matches it firmly. For some rows the clone size is stated as once, few or many, or as a class when expanded; others skip it.

V gene: TRBV28; D gene: .; clone size: .; J gene: TRBJ1-2; CDR3 protein: CASSFFPYGYTF; CDR3 DNA: TGTGCCAGCAGTTTCTTTCCTTATGGCTACACCTTC
V gene: TRBV6-5; D gene: .; clone size: few; J gene: TRBJ1-2; CDR3 protein: CASSPSRRTDGYTF; CDR3 DNA: TGTGCCAGCAGTCCATCCCGTCGTACGGATGGCTACACCTTC
V gene: TRBV5-1; D gene: .; clone size: .; J gene: TRBJ2-7; CDR3 protein: CASSPDAEYLLGEQYF; CDR3 DNA: TGCGCCAGCAGCCCCGACGCAGAGTACCTCCTAGGCGAGCAGTACTTC
V gene: TRBV28; D gene: TRBD1; clone size: few; J gene: TRBJ2-2; CDR3 protein: CASSYRDSITAGELFF; CDR3 DNA: TGTGCCAGCAGTTACCGGGACAGCATAACCGCCGGGGAGCTGTTTTTT
V gene: TRBV5-1; D gene: .; clone size: .; J gene: TRBJ2-7; CDR3 protein: CASSLERPGRTYEQYF; CDR3 DNA: TGCGCCAGCAGCTTGGAGCGACCAGGCCGTACCTACGAGCAGTACTTC
V gene: TRBV15; D gene: .; clone size: .; J gene: TRBJ1-5; CDR3 protein: CATSRVNQPQHF; CDR3 DNA: TGTGCCACCAGCAGGGTAAATCAGCCCCAGCATTTT
V gene: TRBV27; D gene: .; clone size: few; J gene: TRBJ1-6; CDR3 protein: CASRAGSHSPLHF; CDR3 DNA: TGTGCCAGCAGGGCGGGGTCTCATTCACCCCTCCACTTT
V gene: TRBV20-1; D gene: .; clone size: .; J gene: TRBJ1-4; CDR3 protein: CSARDIEKLFF; CDR3 DNA: TGCAGTGCTAGGGACATTGAAAAACTGTTTTTT
V gene: TRBV5-4; D gene: .; clone size: .; J gene: TRBJ2-3; CDR3 protein: CASSLPLGADTQYF; CDR3 DNA: TGTGCCAGCAGCCTCCCATTGGGGGCAGATACGCAGTATTTT
V gene: TRBV6-6; D gene: .; clone size: .; J gene: TRBJ1-6; CDR3 protein: CASYKGDNSPLHF; CDR3 DNA: TGTGCCAGCTATAAGGGGGACAATTCACCCCTCCACTTT
V gene: TRBV2; D gene: .; clone size: .; J gene: TRBJ2-7; CDR3 protein: CASRDGTFEQYF; CDR3 DNA: TGTGCCAGCAGAGACGGGACGTTCGAGCAGTACTTC
V gene: TRBV11-2; D gene: TRBD2; clone size: .; J gene: TRBJ2-5; CDR3 protein: CASRASGRAYQETQYF; CDR3 DNA: TGTGCCAGCAGGGCTAGCGGGAGGGCGTACCAAGAGACCCAGTACTTC
V gene: TRBV5-4; D gene: .; clone size: .; J gene: TRBJ1-3; CDR3 protein: CASSSGPTGAISGNTIYF; CDR3 DNA: TGTGCCAGCAGCTCTGGACCGACAGGCGCTATCTCTGGAAACACCATATATTTT
V gene: TRBV18; D gene: .; clone size: .; J gene: TRBJ2-3; CDR3 protein: CASSWASTDTQYF; CDR3 DNA: TGTGCCAGCTCATGGGCTAGCACAGATACGCAGTATTTT
V gene: TRBV10-3; D gene: .; clone size: .; J gene: TRBJ1-1; CDR3 protein: CAISVGQGDTEAFF; CDR3 DNA: TGTGCCATCAGTGTCGGGCAGGGTGACACTGAAGCTTTCTTT
V gene: TRBV7-9; D gene: TRBD1; clone size: once; J gene: TRBJ1-6; CDR3 protein: CASSGKGQGPYNSPLHF; CDR3 DNA: TGTGCCAGCAGCGGAAAAGGACAGGGCCCCTATAATTCACCCCTCCACTTT
V gene: TRBV2; D gene: TRBD1; clone size: once; J gene: TRBJ2-7; CDR3 protein: CATDRGDADEQYF; CDR3 DNA: TGTGCCACGGACAGGGGCGACGCGGACGAGCAGTACTTC
V gene: TRBV5-1; D gene: TRBD2; clone size: .; J gene: TRBJ2-1; CDR3 protein: CASSAGTSGRMDEQFF; CDR3 DNA: TGCGCCAGCAGCGCCGGGACTAGCGGGAGAATGGATGAGCAGTTCTTC
V gene: TRBV10-1; D gene: TRBD1; clone size: .; J gene: TRBJ1-1; CDR3 protein: CASSSDRAPTEAFF; CDR3 DNA: TGCGCCAGCAGTTCGGACAGGGCACCCACTGAAGCTTTCTTT
V gene: TRBV7-3; D gene: TRBD2; clone size: .; J gene: TRBJ2-1; CDR3 protein: CASSYGLAGFNEQFF; CDR3 DNA: TGTGCCAGCAGCTATGGACTAGCGGGGTTCAATGAGCAGTTCTTC
V gene: TRBV7-2; D gene: .; clone size: .; J gene: TRBJ2-2; CDR3 protein: CASSSPGHFNTGELFF; CDR3 DNA: TGTGCCAGCAGCTCTCCGGGACACTTCAACACCGGGGAGCTGTTTTTT
V gene: TRBV21-1; D gene: .; clone size: once; J gene: TRBJ2-2; CDR3 protein: CATAVVTGVNTGELFF; CDR3 DNA: TGTGCCACAGCGGTCGTGACGGGAGTGAACACCGGGGAGCTGTTTTTT
V gene: TRBV5-4; D gene: TRBD1; clone size: few; J gene: TRBJ2-7; CDR3 protein: CASSLIGQGYEQYF; CDR3 DNA: TGTGCCAGCAGCTTGATCGGACAGGGCTACGAGCAGTACTTC
V gene: TRBV5-1; D gene: .; clone size: .; J gene: TRBJ1-2; CDR3 protein: CASSLNVAGVNYGYTF; CDR3 DNA: TGCGCCAGCAGCCTAAACGTGGCAGGGGTAAACTATGGCTACACCTTC
V gene: TRBV5-1; D gene: .; clone size: .; J gene: TRBJ1-1; CDR3 protein: CASSRDAGTEAFF; CDR3 DNA: TGCGCCAGCAGCAGAGACGCGGGCACTGAAGCTTTCTTT
V gene: TRBV7-2; D gene: TRBD1; clone size: .; J gene: TRBJ1-2; CDR3 protein: CASSLEQGVSYGYTF; CDR3 DNA: TGTGCCAGCAGCTTAGAACAGGGGGTGAGCTATGGCTACACCTTC
V gene: TRBV5-6; D gene: .; clone size: few; J gene: TRBJ2-7; CDR3 protein: CASSFQGPLGEQYF; CDR3 DNA: TGTGCCAGCAGCTTCCAAGGCCCCCTCGGCGAGCAGTACTTC
V gene: TRBV5-6; D gene: TRBD1; clone size: .; J gene: TRBJ1-6; CDR3 protein: CASSTDRDYNSPLHF; CDR3 DNA: TGTGCCAGCAGCACGGACAGGGACTATAATTCACCCCTCCACTTT
V gene: TRBV4-2; D gene: .; clone size: .; J gene: TRBJ1-6; CDR3 protein: CASSQGAGGWNSPLHF; CDR3 DNA: TGTGCCAGCAGCCAAGGGGCCGGGGGCTGGAATTCACCCCTCCACTTT
V gene: TRBV25-1; D gene: .; clone size: .; J gene: TRBJ1-5; CDR3 protein: CASSLGRLVNQPQHF; CDR3 DNA: TGTGCCAGCAGCCTCGGACGTTTAGTCAATCAGCCCCAGCATTTT
V gene: TRBV6-5; D gene: .; clone size: .; J gene: TRBJ1-1; CDR3 protein: CASSYSQNTEAFF; CDR3 DNA: TGTGCCAGCAGTTACTCCCAGAACACTGAAGCTTTCTTT
V gene: TRBV7-7; D gene: .; clone size: few; J gene: TRBJ1-3; CDR3 protein: CASSLSPGSGNTIYF; CDR3 DNA: TGTGCTAGCAGTTTATCTCCGGGGTCTGGAAACACCATATATTTT
V gene: TRBV6-5; D gene: .; clone size: .; J gene: TRBJ1-1; CDR3 protein: CASSSIDRTNTEAFF; CDR3 DNA: TGTGCCAGCAGCTCAATCGACAGAACGAACACTGAAGCTTTCTTT
V gene: TRBV2; D gene: TRBD2; clone size: .; J gene: TRBJ2-2; CDR3 protein: CASSLEAGVNTGELFF; CDR3 DNA: TGTGCCAGCAGCCTGGAAGCGGGGGTAAACACCGGGGAGCTGTTTTTT
V gene: TRBV4-3; D gene: TRBD1; clone size: .; J gene: TRBJ2-1; CDR3 protein: CASSQDIGTVYNEQFF; CDR3 DNA: TGCGCCAGCAGCCAAGATATCGGGACAGTATACAATGAGCAGTTCTTC
V gene: TRBV18; D gene: .; clone size: .; J gene: TRBJ2-1; CDR3 protein: CASSPPGTSEQFF; CDR3 DNA: TGTGCCAGCTCACCCCCCGGGACCTCGGAGCAGTTCTTC
V gene: TRBV5-1; D gene: TRBD2; clone size: .; J gene: TRBJ2-3; CDR3 protein: CASSLSSGASSTDTQYF; CDR3 DNA: TGCGCCAGCAGCTTGTCTAGCGGGGCATCTAGCACAGATACGCAGTATTTT
V gene: TRBV30; D gene: TRBD2; clone size: .; J gene: TRBJ2-5; CDR3 protein: CAWSGGGMETQYF; CDR3 DNA: TGTGCCTGGAGTGGGGGGGGGATGGAGACCCAGTACTTC
V gene: TRBV7-2; D gene: .; clone size: .; J gene: TRBJ1-2; CDR3 protein: CASSLDRAANYGYTF; CDR3 DNA: TGTGCCAGCAGCTTAGATAGGGCAGCTAACTATGGCTACACCTTC
V gene: TRBV27; D gene: .; clone size: .; J gene: TRBJ1-1; CDR3 protein: CASLPAIGGNEAFF; CDR3 DNA: TGTGCCAGCTTACCTGCTATCGGGGGGAATGAAGCTTTCTTT
V gene: TRBV25-1; D gene: .; clone size: few; J gene: TRBJ2-2; CDR3 protein: CASSDPRGPGELFF; CDR3 DNA: TGTGCCAGCAGTGATCCTCGTGGCCCCGGGGAGCTGTTTTTT
V gene: TRBV5-6; D gene: .; clone size: .; J gene: TRBJ2-7; CDR3 protein: CASSPYYAPYEQYF; CDR3 DNA: TGTGCCAGCAGCCCCTACTACGCCCCCTACGAGCAGTACTTC
V gene: TRBV7-6; D gene: TRBD2; clone size: .; J gene: TRBJ2-1; CDR3 protein: CASSLGAGDLYNEQFF; CDR3 DNA: TGTGCCAGCAGCTTAGGTGCGGGGGACCTCTACAATGAGCAGTTCTTC
V gene: TRBV23-1; D gene: TRBD1; clone size: .; J gene: TRBJ1-1; CDR3 protein: CASSQSGRGRRDTEAFF; CDR3 DNA: TGCGCCAGCAGTCAATCGGGCAGGGGGCGCCGGGACACTGAAGCTTTCTTT
V gene: TRBV9; D gene: .; clone size: many; J gene: TRBJ1-2; CDR3 protein: CASSEGTARYTF; CDR3 DNA: TGTGCCAGCAGCGAGGGGACCGCGAGGTACACCTTC
V gene: TRBV27; D gene: .; clone size: .; J gene: TRBJ1-5; CDR3 protein: CASSLTGWANQPQHF; CDR3 DNA: TGTGCCAGCAGCCTTACAGGGTGGGCCAATCAGCCCCAGCATTTT
V gene: TRBV29-1; D gene: .; clone size: .; J gene: TRBJ1-2; CDR3 protein: CSVEDLGYTF; CDR3 DNA: TGCAGCGTTGAGGACCTTGGCTACACCTTC
V gene: TRBV5-1; D gene: .; clone size: .; J gene: TRBJ2-5; CDR3 protein: CASSLGTHGVETQYF; CDR3 DNA: TGCGCCAGCAGCTTAGGGACACATGGGGTGGAGACCCAGTACTTC
V gene: TRBV6-1; D gene: .; clone size: few; J gene: TRBJ1-2; CDR3 protein: CASALGSTYFYGYTF; CDR3 DNA: TGTGCCAGCGCGCTGGGAAGCACGTACTTCTATGGCTACACCTTC
V gene: TRBV9; D gene: .; clone size: .; J gene: TRBJ2-5; CDR3 protein: CASSAPRGETQYF; CDR3 DNA: TGTGCCAGCAGCGCCCCACGTGGAGAGACCCAGTACTTC
V gene: TRBV7-8; D gene: .; clone size: .; J gene: TRBJ2-1; CDR3 protein: CASTVVGGGHYNEQFF; CDR3 DNA: TGTGCCAGCACCGTAGTGGGCGGGGGCCACTACAATGAGCAGTTCTTC
V gene: TRBV5-1; D gene: .; clone size: .; J gene: TRBJ1-2; CDR3 protein: CASSMSDYGYTF; CDR3 DNA: TGCGCCAGCAGCATGTCCGACTATGGCTACACCTTC
V gene: TRBV19; D gene: TRBD1; clone size: .; J gene: TRBJ1-4; CDR3 protein: CASSRGQGGNEKLFF; CDR3 DNA: TGTGCCAGTAGTAGGGGACAGGGGGGGAACGAAAAACTGTTTTTT
V gene: TRBV7-8; D gene: .; clone size: once; J gene: TRBJ1-5; CDR3 protein: CASSLGVWRAGNQPQHF; CDR3 DNA: TGTGCCAGCAGCTTAGGGGTATGGAGGGCTGGCAATCAGCCCCAGCATTTT
V gene: TRBV30; D gene: .; clone size: .; J gene: TRBJ2-7; CDR3 protein: CAWSLGLSFQQYF; CDR3 DNA: TGTGCCTGGAGCCTCGGACTATCCTTCCAGCAGTACTTC
V gene: TRBV5-1; D gene: .; clone size: .; J gene: TRBJ1-1; CDR3 protein: CASSTQGPANTEAFF; CDR3 DNA: TGCGCCAGCAGCACACAGGGCCCGGCAAACACTGAAGCTTTCTTT
V gene: TRBV14; D gene: TRBD2; clone size: .; J gene: TRBJ2-1; CDR3 protein: CASSHGASGRAHEQFF; CDR3 DNA: TGTGCCAGCAGCCACGGGGCTAGCGGGAGGGCCCATGAGCAGTTCTTC
V gene: TRBV25-1; D gene: TRBD1; clone size: .; J gene: TRBJ2-7; CDR3 protein: CASSNPARQGHEQYF; CDR3 DNA: TGTGCCAGCAGTAACCCTGCTAGACAGGGCCACGAGCAGTACTTC